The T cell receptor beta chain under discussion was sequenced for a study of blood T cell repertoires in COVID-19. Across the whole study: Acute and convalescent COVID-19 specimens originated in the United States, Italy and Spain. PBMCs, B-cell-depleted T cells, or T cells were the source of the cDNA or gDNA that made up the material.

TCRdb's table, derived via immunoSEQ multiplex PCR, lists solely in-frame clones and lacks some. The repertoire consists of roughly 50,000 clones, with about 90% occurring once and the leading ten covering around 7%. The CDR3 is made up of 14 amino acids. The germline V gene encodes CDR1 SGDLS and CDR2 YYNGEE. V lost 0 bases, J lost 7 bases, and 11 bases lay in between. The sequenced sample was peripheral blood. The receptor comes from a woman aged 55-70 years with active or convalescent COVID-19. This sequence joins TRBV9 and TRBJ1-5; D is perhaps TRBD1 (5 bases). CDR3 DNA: TGTGCCAGCAGCGTAGCTGATAGGGGCCAGCCCCAGCATTTT. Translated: CASSVADRGQPQHF.